One T cell receptor beta chain is described in this entry. These data originate in a study of T cell changes during pregnancy in multiple sclerosis. V lost 4 bases, J lost 7 bases, and 5 bases lay in between. Per the germline V gene, CDR1 is SGHTA and CDR2 is FQGNSA. The length of the CDR3 is 11 residues. TCRdb's table, derived via immunoSEQ multiplex PCR, lists solely in-frame clones and lacks some. The sample shows 58,000 or so clones, around 92% of them seen only once. The sample in question was peripheral blood, obtained in the first trimester of pregnancy. This clonotype originated in a female donor with multiple sclerosis, enrolled in a pregnancy study. V usage is TRBV7-2 and J usage is TRBJ2-1, with D unclear. CDR3 bases: TGTGCCAGCAGCTCCCTGAATGAGCAGTTCTTC. Translated, it gives CASSSLNEQFF.